The entry below describes one T cell receptor (beta chain). This clonotype was detected many times. No cognate antigen has been identified for it. No quality values exist for individual bases; no much larger clone is one base distant. This entry is derived from a study of T cell repertoires in cytomegalovirus infection (dated by TCRdb to between 2018 and 2020). Regarding the complete study: Alongside well-studied HLA-B-restricted epitopes, the peptide stimulations were aimed at recently identified HLA-C-restricted CMV epitopes, whose presentation resists viral immunomodulation. Because public TCR beta signatures pointed to carriage of CMV infection together with the matching HLA type, the HLA type of each donor mattered for the analysis. The paper's findings and limits, for the study overall: Carriers of CMV infection plus the relevant HLA type were discriminated by the cumulative frequency of public TCR beta family members in the study cohort and in an independent approximately 400-donor cohort. In the ex vivo response, HLA-C-restricted CMV-specific TCR beta clonotypes were dominant, and in two of eight donors the single most frequent clonotype came from this HLA-C-restricted group.

The instrument given in TCRdb is Illumina HiSeq 1500. The public reads were reanalyzed by TCRdb: fastp trimming at Q25, MiXCR alignment, in-frame beta chains only. Each CDR3 protein gets just one entry, which takes the most common genes and DNA from the rows behind it. The sample has nearly 700,000 distinct CDR3 sequences on record, about 33% of them singletons. Of the sample, 15% to 20% is held by the ten largest clones. V trim: 3 bases; J trim: 7 bases; unmatched bases: 8. Counted from cysteine to phenylalanine, this CDR3 has 15 amino acids. Only the CDR3 region is kept as DNA, spanning 45 bases read in frame from base 1. Taken from the germline V gene, the CDR1 and CDR2 loops are SGHTA and FQGNSA. The treatment or condition label corresponds to: in vitro stimulation with specific CMV peptide epitopes to enrich CMV-specific T cells.

The source of this sequence is a human donor in good health (CMV status not recorded). Some clones in this sample may be carry-over from other donors' samples. The sequence links TRBV7-2 to TRBJ2-1; 8 junctional bases match TRBD2. The sequenced sample was cultured PBMCs, obtained from culture after CMV antigen stimulation. The bases read TGTGCCAGCAGCTTTAACGGGAGGGCCCGGAATGAGCAGTTCTTC. Its protein product is CASSFNGRARNEQFF.